This paragraph reports one T cell receptor (beta chain). Its cognate antigen is unknown. Stated treatment: roughly 10-day PBMC culture with coronavirus spike peptide pools or control peptides (ViraFEST assay). An unexposed donor provided the CD4+ T cells, which were collected before the COVID-19 pandemic (2011-2018). At the Johns Hopkins FTIC core, DNA taken from cultured CD4+ T cells was sequenced by way of the Oncomine TCR Beta short-read assay. TCRdb re-analysed the PCR reads in MiXCR, keeping a single row per CDR3 protein. The repertoire holds some 8,000 distinct CDR3 sequences, with around half as singletons. This sample is part of a study of vaccination and CD4 T cells after COVID-19. Across the study: Post-COVID draws came a median approximately 100 days after diagnosis (range 35 to 161). Samples were taken after vaccination, a median of about 79 days after dose two, with a range of 14 to 241.

The CDR3 contains 15 residues. Germline assignment: CDR1 MDHEN and CDR2 SYDVKM. Trimming shortened V by 4 bases and J by 0 bases, and 7 bases separated the two germline ends. The chain joins TRBV28 to TRBJ1-6; no clear D. The sequenced material came from CD4+ T cells from blood, cultured in vitro. The clonotype originates from a human donor in good health. This CDR3 reads CASSSGSSYNSPLHF. In DNA, the CDR3 is TGTGCCAGCAGTTCCGGTAGCTCCTATAATTCACCCCTCCACTTT.